The rows below give T cell receptor beta chains drawn from one sample of a study of T-cell memory formation after mild COVID-19. TCRdb reprocessed the 5' RACE reads with MiXCR, giving one entry per CDR3 protein. The data contain under 250,000 distinct CDR3 sequences, roughly 14% of them seen just once; the ten biggest clones take up around 2%. Source material: PBMCs or a T cell subset sorted from them (not recorded which). These receptors all come from an adult woman who had mild COVID-19 (a few samples of this study predate the infection). Cell type and time point are not known. Each CDR3 is given with its conserved first and last residue. A D gene is named only where the DNA matches it firmly. Some rows have no size entry. The others give once, few or many, or a class for an expanded clone.

>TRBD2|few|TRBV5-1|15|TRBJ2-2
TGCGCCAGCAAACGCAGCGGGATAGGAACCGGGGAGCTGTTTTTT
CASKRSGIGTGELFF
>-|few|TRBV7-2|14|TRBJ1-2
TGTGCCAGCAGCCCAGCGGCCGGAGTATATGGCTACACCTTC
CASSPAAGVYGYTF
>-|few|TRBV20-1|13|TRBJ2-5
TGCAGTGCTCTACCCGGGACCCAAGAGACCCAGTACTTC
CSALPGTQETQYF
>TRBD1|-|TRBV6-5|15|TRBJ1-1
TGTGCCAGCAGACGCGCGACAGGGGGCTGGGTTGAAGCTTTCTTT
CASRRATGGWVEAFF
>-|-|TRBV20-1|14|TRBJ2-3
TGCAGTGCTAGACTGGGGGGCGGCACAGATACGCAGTATTTT
CSARLGGGTDTQYF
>-|few|TRBV12-3/TRBV12-4|14|TRBJ1-1
TGTGCCAGCAGTTCCGGACGGCCGAACACTGAAGCTTTCTTT
CASSSGRPNTEAFF
>-|few|TRBV4-2|16|TRBJ1-6
TGTGCCAGCAGCCGGACGGGGGGCTCCTATAATTCACCCCTCCACTTT
CASSRTGGSYNSPLHF
>TRBD2|-|TRBV24-1|14|TRBJ2-7
TGTGCCACCAGCTCTTTCGGGACTAGCGCGGGGCAGTACTTC
CATSSFGTSAGQYF
>TRBD1|-|TRBV5-3|16|TRBJ2-3
TGTGCCAGAAGCTTGCCGGGACAGAGTTCCACAGATACGCAGTATTTT
CARSLPGQSSTDTQYF
>TRBD2|few|TRBV4-2|17|TRBJ2-3
TGTGCCAGCAGCCAAGATGGGACTAGCGCTCCCACAGATACGCAGTATTTT
CASSQDGTSAPTDTQYF
>-|-|TRBV30|13|TRBJ1-1
TGTGCCTGGAGTTCGGGAAGGAACACTGAAGCTTTCTTT
CAWSSGRNTEAFF
>-|-|TRBV14|19|TRBJ2-1
TGTGCCAGCAGCCAAGGGGCCGCAGGGGGGGAAAGCTCCTACAATGAGCAGTTCTTC
CASSQGAAGGESSYNEQFF
>TRBD1|many|TRBV24-1|16|TRBJ2-1
TGTGCCACCAGTGATGGACGGACAGGGCGGGACGATGAGCAGTTCTTC
CATSDGRTGRDDEQFF
>-|few|TRBV24-1|14|TRBJ2-3
TGTGCCACCAGTGTCCAGGGAGGACCAGATACGCAGTATTTT
CATSVQGGPDTQYF
>-|many|TRBV5-1|14|TRBJ2-7
TGCGCCAGCAGCTTGGCCGGCGGACAAGACGAGCAGTACTTC
CASSLAGGQDEQYF
>TRBD2|many|TRBV24-1|17|TRBJ2-3
TGTGCCACCAGTGAACGGACTAGCGGGAGGAGCACAGATACGCAGTATTTT
CATSERTSGRSTDTQYF
>TRBD2|many|TRBV3-1|17|TRBJ2-2
TGTGCCAGCAGCCGGCGAGGACTAGCCCCGAACACCGGGGAGCTGTTTTTT
CASSRRGLAPNTGELFF
>-|-|TRBV6-6|12|TRBJ1-1
TGTGCCAGCAGTCAGGACAACACTGAAGCTTTCTTT
CASSQDNTEAFF